The 4 T cell receptor beta chains below come from one sample, sequenced in a study of blood T cell repertoires in COVID-19. Measured with immunoSEQ multiplex PCR; TCRdb has only the in-frame clones, and not every one. The sample carries tens of thousands of clones, 90% recorded once. The source material was peripheral blood. The receptors originated from a man aged 45-60 years with active COVID-19.

The chain combines TRBV7-8 with TRBJ2-7; D perhaps matches TRBD2 (6 bases). V was pared by 3 bases and J by 2 bases, with 8 bases between. The CDR3 is 13 residues long. Germline assignment: CDR1 SGHVS and CDR2 FQNEAQ. The CDR3 region is CASSFGGTYEQYF. The CDR3 DNA reads as TGTGCCAGCAGCTTCGGGGGAACCTACGAGCAGTACTTC. The full variable domain, rest sourced from reference TRBV7-8 and TRBJ2-7, is GAGVSQSPRYKVAKRGQDVALRCDPISGHVSLFWYQQALGQGPEFLTYFQNEAQLDKSGLPSDRFFAERPEGSVSTLKIQRTQQEDSAVYLCASSFGGTYEQYFGPGTRLTVT.

J is TRBJ1-3 and V is TRBV27; the match to TRBD1 covers 11 bases. CDR3 length: 17 amino acids. V was pared by 6 bases and J by 1 base, with 8 bases of the junction left unmatched. The germline gives CDR1 MNHEY, CDR2 SMNVEV (reference sequence). The CDR3 DNA follows: TGTGCCAGCAGCCGACTCGGACAGGGGGCTTCTGGAAACACCATATATTTT. Residues: CASSRLGQGASGNTIYF.

CDR3 sequence reads: CASSGDRGNSPLHF. Written as DNA, the CDR3 is TGTGCCAGCAGCGGGGACAGGGGGAACTCACCCCTCCACTTT. The chain recombines TRBV5-5 with TRBJ1-6, with 11 bases that match TRBD1. This CDR3 is 14 amino acids long. Germline values: CDR1 SGHKS, CDR2 YYEKEE (reference sequence). After removal of 4 bases from V and 10 bases from J, the junction contained 4 bases not matched to a gene.

The V call is TRBV21-1, the J call TRBJ1-2; the DNA was not compared with TRBD1, the D call given in the table. TRBV21-1 constitutes a pseudogene. The CDR3 is 16 amino acids. The CDR3 DNA is TGTGCCAGCAGCAAAATTGTCAGGAAGTCCGCCTATGGCTACACCTTC. Translation gives CASSKIVRKSAYGYTF.